Sequencing of this TCR beta chain was carried out in a study of graft-versus-host responses after intestinal transplantation. Study in general: Tacrolimus plus steroids were given to all recipients for about 3 years, preceded by anti-thymocyte globulin induction.

TCRdb's copy holds only in-frame clones and misses some; the assay was immunoSEQ multiplex PCR. The sample has some 150,000 clones; 80% to 95% are singletons. Notes on the study in general: Clonal ratios of graft-versus-host to host-versus-graft in allografts were high for patients exhibiting graft-donor T cell macrochimerism. Recipient marrow showed GvH clones, some seen first in ileum or blood. Association was observed between peak circulating GvH clone levels and early post-transplant HvG declines.

This CDR3 comprises 16 residues. The germline V gene has CDR1 SGHDT and CDR2 YYEEEE. V lost 2 bases, J lost 9 bases, and 18 bases lay in between. Comments on this clone: What it binds is unknown.

This specimen consisted of unstimulated CD4+ T cells sorted from spleen or lymph node cells, obtained before intestinal transplant. The chain uses TRBV5-6 and TRBJ1-6, with D maybe TRBD1 (6 bases). The receptor was isolated from a human donor who received an intestinal transplant. This chain's CDR3 is CASSFIQGPLGSPLHF. The CDR3 DNA is TGTGCCAGCAGCTTCATACAGGGCCCGCTCGGTTCACCCCTCCACTTT.